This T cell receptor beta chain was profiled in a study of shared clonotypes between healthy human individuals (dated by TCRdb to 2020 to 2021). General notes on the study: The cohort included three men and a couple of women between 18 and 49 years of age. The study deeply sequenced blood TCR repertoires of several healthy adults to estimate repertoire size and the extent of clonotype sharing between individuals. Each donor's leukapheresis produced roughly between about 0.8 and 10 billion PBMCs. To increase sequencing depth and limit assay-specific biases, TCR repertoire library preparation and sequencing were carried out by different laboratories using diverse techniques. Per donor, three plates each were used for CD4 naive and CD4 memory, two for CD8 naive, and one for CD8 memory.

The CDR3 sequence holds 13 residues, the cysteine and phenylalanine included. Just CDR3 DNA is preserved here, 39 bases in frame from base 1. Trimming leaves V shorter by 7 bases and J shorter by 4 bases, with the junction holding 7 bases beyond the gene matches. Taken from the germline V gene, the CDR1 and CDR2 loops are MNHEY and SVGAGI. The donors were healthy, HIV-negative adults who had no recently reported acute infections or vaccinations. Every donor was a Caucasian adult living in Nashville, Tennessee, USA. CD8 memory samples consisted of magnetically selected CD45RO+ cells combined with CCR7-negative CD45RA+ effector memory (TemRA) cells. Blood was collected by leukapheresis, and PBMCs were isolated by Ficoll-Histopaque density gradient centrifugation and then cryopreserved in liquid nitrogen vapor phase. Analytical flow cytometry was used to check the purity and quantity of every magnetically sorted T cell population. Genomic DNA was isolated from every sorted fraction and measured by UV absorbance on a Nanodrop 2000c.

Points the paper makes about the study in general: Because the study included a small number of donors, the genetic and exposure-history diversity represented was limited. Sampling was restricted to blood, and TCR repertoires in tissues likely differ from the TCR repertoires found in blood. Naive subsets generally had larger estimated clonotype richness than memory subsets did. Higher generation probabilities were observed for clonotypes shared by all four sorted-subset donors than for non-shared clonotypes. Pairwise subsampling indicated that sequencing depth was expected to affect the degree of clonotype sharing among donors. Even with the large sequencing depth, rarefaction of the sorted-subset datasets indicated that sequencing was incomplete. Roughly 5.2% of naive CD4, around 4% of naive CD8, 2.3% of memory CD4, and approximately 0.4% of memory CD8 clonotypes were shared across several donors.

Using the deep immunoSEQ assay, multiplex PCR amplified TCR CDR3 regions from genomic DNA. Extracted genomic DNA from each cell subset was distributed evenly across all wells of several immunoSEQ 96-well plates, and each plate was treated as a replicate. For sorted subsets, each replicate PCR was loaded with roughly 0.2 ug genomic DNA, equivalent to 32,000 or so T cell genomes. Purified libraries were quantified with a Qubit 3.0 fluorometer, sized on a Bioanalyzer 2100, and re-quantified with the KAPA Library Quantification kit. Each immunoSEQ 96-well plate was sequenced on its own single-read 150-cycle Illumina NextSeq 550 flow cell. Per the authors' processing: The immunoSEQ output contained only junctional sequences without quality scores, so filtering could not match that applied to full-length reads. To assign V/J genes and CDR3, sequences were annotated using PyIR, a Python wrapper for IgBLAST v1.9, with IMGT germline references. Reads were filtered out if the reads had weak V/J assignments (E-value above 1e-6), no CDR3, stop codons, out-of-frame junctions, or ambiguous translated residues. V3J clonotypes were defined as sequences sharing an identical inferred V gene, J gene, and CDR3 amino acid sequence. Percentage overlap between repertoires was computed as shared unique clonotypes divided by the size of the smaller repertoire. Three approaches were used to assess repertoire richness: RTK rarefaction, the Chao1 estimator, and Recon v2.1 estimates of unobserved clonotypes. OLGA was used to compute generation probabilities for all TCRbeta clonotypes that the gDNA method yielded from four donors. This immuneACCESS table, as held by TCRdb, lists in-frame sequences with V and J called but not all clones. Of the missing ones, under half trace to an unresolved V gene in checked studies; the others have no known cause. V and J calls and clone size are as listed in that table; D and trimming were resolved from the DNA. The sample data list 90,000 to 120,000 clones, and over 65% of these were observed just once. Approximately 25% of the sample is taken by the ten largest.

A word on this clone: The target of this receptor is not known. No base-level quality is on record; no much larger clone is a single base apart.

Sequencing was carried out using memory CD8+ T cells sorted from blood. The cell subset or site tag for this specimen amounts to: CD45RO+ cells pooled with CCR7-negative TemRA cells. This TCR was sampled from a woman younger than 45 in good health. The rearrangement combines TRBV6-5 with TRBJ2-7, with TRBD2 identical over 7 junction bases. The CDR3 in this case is CASTRGDSYEQYF. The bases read TGTGCCAGCACCCGGGGGGATTCTTACGAGCAGTACTTC.